This TCR beta chain was sequenced in a study of blood T cells in healthy people across ages. Study-level results: A conclusive naive versus antigen-experienced comparison was prevented by the unsorted PBMCs. A greater number of naive CD4+ cells and higher diversity distinguished long-lived donors from aged donors.

This clonotype was seen only a few times. Antigen unknown. Germline V gene lookup returns CDR1 SQVTM and CDR2 ANQGSEA. The CDR3 has 9 amino acids. A second about 7 to 12 cycle PCR used barcoded and J-beta primers. Via MiXCR, TCRdb re-called the 5' RACE reads, giving one row per CDR3 protein. In the table there are 1.4 million or so distinct CDR3 sequences, under 55% of which are singletons. The specimen sequenced was blood. The V call is TRBV29-1, the J call TRBJ2-4, with unresolved D. The DNA end is more similar to TRBJ2-5, so the J call may be wrong. This receptor was identified in a young woman in good health. CDR3 DNA sequence: TGCAGCGTTAAGGAGACCCAGTACTTC. Protein product: CSVKETQYF.